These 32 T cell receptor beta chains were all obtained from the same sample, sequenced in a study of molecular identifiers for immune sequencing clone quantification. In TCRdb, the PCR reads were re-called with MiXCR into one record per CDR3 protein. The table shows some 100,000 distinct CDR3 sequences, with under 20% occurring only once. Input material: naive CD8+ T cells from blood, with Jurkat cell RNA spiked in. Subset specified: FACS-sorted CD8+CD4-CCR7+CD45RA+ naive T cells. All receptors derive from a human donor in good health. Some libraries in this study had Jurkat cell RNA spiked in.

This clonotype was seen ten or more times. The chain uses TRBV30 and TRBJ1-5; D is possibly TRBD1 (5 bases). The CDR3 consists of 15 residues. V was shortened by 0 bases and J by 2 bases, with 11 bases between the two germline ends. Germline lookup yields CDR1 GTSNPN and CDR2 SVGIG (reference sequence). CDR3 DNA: TGTGCCTGGAGTGTACGGGGGTACGGCAATCAGCCCCAGCATTTT. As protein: CAWSVRGYGNQPQHF.

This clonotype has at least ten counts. The CDR3 DNA reads TGTGCCAGCAGCTTGGGACTAGCGGACTTAACCTACGAGCAGTACTTC. It yields the protein CASSLGLADLTYEQYF. The rearrangement links TRBV7-2 to TRBJ2-7; 11 bases are shared with TRBD2. The germline gives CDR1 SGHTA, CDR2 FQGNSA. CDR3 length equals 16 residues. The J segment lost 2 bases and the V segment lost 3 bases, leaving 6 bases of the junction unmatched.

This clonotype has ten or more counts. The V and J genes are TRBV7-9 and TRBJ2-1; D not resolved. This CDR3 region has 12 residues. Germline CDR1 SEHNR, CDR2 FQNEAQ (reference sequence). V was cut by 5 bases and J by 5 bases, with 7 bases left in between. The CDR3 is CASSLGNNEQFF. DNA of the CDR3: TGTGCCAGCAGCCTGGGGAACAATGAGCAGTTCTTC.

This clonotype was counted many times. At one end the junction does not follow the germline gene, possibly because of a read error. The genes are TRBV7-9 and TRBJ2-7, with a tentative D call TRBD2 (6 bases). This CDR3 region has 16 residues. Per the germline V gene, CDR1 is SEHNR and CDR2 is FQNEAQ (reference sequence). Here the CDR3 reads CASSFSSGLLAYEQCF. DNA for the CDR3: TGTGCCAGCAGCTTTTCGTCAGGACTACTTGCCTACGAGCAGTGCTTC. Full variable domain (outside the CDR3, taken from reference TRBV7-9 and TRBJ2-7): DTGVSQNPRHKITKRGQNVTFRCDPISEHNRLYWYRQTLGQGPEFLTYFQNEAQLEKSRLLSDRFSAERPKGSFSTLEIQRTEQGDSAMYLCASSFSSGLLAYEQCFGPGTRLTVT.

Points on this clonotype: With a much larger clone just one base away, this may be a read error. CDR3 sequence reads: CASSRLLTPGDGTDTRYF. CDR3 sequence (DNA): TGTGCCAGCAGTCGCCTTCTAACCCCCGGGGATGGCACAGATACGCGGTATTTT. V gene TRBV25-1 combines with J gene TRBJ2-3; perhaps TRBD2 as D (5 bases). Germline CDR1 and CDR2: MGHDK and SYGVNS. The CDR3 consists of 18 residues. Based on the CDR3 plus reference TRBV25-1 and TRBJ2-3, the full variable domain is EADIYQTPRYLVIGTGKKITLECSQTMGHDKMYWYQQDPGMELHLIHYSYGVNSTEKGDLSSESTVSRIRTEHFPLTLESARPSHTSQYLCASSRLLTPGDGTDTRYFGPGTRLTVL.

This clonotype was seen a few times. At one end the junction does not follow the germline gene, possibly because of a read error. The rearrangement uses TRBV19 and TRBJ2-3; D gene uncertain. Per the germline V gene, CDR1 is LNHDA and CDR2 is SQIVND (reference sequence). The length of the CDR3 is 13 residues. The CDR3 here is CACSLLGTDTQYF. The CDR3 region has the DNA TGTGCCTGTAGTCTCCTGGGCACAGATACGCAGTATTTT.

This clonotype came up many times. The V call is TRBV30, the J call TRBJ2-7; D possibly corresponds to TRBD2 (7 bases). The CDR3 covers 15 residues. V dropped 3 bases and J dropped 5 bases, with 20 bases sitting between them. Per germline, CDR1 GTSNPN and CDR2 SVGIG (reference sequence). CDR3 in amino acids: CAWSWGPGGMNEQYF. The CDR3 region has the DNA TGTGCCTGGAGCTGGGGGCCGGGGGGCATGAACGAGCAGTACTTC.

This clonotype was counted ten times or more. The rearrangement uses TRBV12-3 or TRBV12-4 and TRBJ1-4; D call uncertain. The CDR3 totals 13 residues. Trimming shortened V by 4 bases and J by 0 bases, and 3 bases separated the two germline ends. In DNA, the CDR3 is TGTGCCAGCAGTTGGGCAACTAATGAAAAACTGTTTTTT. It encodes CASSWATNEKLFF.

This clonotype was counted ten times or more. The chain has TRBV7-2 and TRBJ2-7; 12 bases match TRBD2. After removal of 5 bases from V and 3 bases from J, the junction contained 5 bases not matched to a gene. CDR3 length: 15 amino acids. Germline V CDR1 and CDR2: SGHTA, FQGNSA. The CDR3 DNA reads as TGTGCCAGCAGCCTTGCGGGACTAGCGGGCTACGAGCAGTACTTC. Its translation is CASSLAGLAGYEQYF.

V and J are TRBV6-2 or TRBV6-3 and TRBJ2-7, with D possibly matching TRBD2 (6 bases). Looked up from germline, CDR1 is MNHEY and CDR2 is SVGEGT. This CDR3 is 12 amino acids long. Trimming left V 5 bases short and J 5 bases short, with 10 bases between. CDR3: CASSETSNEQYF. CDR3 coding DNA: TGTGCCAGCAGTGAAACTAGCAACGAGCAGTACTTC.

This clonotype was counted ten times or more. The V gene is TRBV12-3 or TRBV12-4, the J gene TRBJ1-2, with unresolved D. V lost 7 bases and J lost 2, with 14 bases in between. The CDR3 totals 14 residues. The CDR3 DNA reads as TGTGCCAGCAATGGGTACAGTTGGAACTATGGCTACACCTTC. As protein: CASNGYSWNYGYTF.

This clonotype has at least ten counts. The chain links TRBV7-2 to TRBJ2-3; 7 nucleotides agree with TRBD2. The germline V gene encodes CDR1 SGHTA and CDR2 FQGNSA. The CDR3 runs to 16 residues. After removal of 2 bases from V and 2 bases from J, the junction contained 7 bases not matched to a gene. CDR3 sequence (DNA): TGTGCCAGCAGCTTACTCCCGGGGGGTGCCACAGATACGCAGTATTTT. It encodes CASSLLPGGATDTQYF.

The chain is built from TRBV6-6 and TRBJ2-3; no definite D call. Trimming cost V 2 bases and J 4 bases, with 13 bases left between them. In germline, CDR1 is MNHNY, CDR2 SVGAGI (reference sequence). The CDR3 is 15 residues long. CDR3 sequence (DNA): TGTGCCAGCAGTTACCTGGGGTATGGGTCAGATACGCAGTATTTT. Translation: CASSYLGYGSDTQYF.

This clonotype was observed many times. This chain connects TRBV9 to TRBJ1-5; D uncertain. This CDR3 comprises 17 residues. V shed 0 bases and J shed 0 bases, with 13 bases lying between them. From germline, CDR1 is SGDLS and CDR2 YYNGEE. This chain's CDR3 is CASSVESGVDSNQPQHF. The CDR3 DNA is TGTGCCAGCAGCGTAGAATCTGGGGTTGATAGCAATCAGCCCCAGCATTTT.

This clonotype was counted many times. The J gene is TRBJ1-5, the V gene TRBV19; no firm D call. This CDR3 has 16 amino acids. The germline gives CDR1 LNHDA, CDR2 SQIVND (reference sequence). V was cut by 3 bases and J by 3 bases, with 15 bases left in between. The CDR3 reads CASSIGDRGFNQPQHF. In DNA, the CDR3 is TGTGCCAGTAGTATCGGTGATCGGGGTTTCAATCAGCCCCAGCATTTT.

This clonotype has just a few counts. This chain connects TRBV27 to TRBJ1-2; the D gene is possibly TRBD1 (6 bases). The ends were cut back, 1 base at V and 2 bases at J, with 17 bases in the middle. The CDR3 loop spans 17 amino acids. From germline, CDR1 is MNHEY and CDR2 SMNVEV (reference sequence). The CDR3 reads CASSLWGARGGNYGYTF. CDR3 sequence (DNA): TGTGCCAGCAGTTTATGGGGGGCCAGGGGTGGCAACTATGGCTACACCTTC.

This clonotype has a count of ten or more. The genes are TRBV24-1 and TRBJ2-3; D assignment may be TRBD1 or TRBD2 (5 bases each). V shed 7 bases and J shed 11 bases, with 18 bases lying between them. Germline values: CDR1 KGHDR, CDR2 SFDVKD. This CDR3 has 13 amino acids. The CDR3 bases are TGTGCCACCAGAGATACGGGGACCGACCTGCAGTATTTT. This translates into CATRDTGTDLQYF.

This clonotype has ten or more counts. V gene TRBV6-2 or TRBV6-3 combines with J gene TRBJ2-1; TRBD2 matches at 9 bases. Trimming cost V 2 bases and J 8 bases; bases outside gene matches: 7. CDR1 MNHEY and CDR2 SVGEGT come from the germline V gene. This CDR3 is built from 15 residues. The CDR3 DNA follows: TGTGCCAGCAGTTACGGTAGCGGGAGTAGAGATGAGCAGTTCTTC. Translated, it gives CASSYGSGSRDEQFF.

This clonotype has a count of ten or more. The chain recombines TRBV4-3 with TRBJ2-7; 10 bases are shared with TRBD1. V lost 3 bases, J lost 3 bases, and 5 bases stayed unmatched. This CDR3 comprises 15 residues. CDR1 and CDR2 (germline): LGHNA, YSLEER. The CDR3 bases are TGCGCCAGCAGCCAGATCAGGACAGGGGGCTACGAGCAGTACTTC. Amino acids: CASSQIRTGGYEQYF.

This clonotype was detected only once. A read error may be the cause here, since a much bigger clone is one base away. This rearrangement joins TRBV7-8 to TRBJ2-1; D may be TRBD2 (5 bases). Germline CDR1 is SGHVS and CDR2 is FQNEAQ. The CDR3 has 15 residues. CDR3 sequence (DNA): TGTGCCAGCAGCTTGGAGTTGCGGGTATACATTGAGCAGTTTTTC. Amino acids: CASSLELRVYIEQFF.

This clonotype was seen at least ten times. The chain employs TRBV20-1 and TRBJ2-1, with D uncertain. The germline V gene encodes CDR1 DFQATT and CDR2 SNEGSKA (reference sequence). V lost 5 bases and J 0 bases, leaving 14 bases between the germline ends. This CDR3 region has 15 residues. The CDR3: CSAGKVGSSYNEQFF. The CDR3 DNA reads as TGCAGTGCTGGTAAGGTGGGCAGCTCCTACAATGAGCAGTTCTTC.

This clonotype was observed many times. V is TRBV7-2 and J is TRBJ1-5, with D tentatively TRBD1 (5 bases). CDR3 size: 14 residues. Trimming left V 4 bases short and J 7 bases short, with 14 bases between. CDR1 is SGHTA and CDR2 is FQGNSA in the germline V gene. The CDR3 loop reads CASSYQGVEQPQHF. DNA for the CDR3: TGTGCCAGCAGCTATCAGGGTGTGGAGCAGCCCCAGCATTTT.

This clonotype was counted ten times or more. The CDR3 nucleotides are TGTGCCAGCAGGAATTTAGGACAGAAAGAAAAACTGTTTTTT. Translating gives CASRNLGQKEKLFF. This chain connects TRBV27 to TRBJ1-4; the D gene is possibly TRBD1 (6 bases). Trimming shortened V by 6 bases and J by 8 bases, and 16 bases separated the two germline ends. The CDR3 runs to 14 residues. Germline CDR1 MNHEY, CDR2 SMNVEV (reference sequence).

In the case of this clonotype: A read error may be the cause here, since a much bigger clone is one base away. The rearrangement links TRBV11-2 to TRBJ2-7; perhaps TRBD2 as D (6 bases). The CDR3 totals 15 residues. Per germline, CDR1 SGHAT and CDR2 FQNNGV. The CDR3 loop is CASSDPGLPSYEQHF. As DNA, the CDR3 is TGTGCCAGCAGCGACCCGGGACTGCCTTCCTACGAGCAGCACTTC.

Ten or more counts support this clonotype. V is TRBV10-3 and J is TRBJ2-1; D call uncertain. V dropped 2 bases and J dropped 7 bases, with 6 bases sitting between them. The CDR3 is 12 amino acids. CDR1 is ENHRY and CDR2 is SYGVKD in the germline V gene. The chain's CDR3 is CAISEMENEQFF. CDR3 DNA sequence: TGTGCCATCAGTGAGATGGAGAATGAGCAGTTCTTC.

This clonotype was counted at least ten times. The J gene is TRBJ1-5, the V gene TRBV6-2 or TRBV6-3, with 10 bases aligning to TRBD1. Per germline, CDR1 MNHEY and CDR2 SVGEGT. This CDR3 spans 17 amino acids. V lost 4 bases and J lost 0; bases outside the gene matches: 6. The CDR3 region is CASSSIRQGASNQPQHF. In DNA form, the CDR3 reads TGTGCCAGCAGTTCGATTAGACAGGGGGCTAGCAATCAGCCCCAGCATTTT.

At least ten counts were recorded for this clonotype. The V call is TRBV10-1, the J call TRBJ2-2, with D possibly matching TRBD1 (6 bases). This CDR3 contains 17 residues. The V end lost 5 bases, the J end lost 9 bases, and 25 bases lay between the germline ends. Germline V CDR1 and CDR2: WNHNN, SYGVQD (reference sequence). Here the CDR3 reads CASSLTGTKERDRELFF. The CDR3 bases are TGCGCCAGCAGTCTAACCGGGACAAAAGAAAGGGACCGGGAGCTGTTTTTT.

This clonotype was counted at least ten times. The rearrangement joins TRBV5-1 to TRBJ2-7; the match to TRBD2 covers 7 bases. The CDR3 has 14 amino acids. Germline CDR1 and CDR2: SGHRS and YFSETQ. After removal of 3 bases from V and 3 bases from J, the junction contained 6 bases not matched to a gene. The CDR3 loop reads CASSSGGGLYEQYF. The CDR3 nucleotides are TGCGCCAGCAGCTCGGGAGGTGGACTCTACGAGCAGTACTTC. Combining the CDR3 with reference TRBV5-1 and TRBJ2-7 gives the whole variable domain KAGVTQTPRYLIKTRGQQVTLSCSPISGHRSVSWYQQTPGQGLQFLFEYFSETQRNKGNFPGRFSGRQFSNSRSEMNVSTLELGDSALYLCASSSGGGLYEQYFGPGTRLTVT.

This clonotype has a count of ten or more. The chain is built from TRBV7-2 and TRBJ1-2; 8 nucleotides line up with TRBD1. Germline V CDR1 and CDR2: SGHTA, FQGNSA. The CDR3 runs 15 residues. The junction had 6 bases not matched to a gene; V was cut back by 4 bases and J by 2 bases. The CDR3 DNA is TGTGCCAGCAGCTCCAGACAGGGGTCCAACTATGGCTACACCTTC. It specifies CASSSRQGSNYGYTF.

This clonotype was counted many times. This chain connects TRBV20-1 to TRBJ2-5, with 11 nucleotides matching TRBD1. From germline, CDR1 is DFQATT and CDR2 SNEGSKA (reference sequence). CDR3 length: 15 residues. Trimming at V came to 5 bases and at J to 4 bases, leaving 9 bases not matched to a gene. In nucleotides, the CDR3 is TGCAGTGCTTTAGACGGGACAGGGGGTGGAGAGACCCAGTACTTC. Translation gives CSALDGTGGGETQYF.

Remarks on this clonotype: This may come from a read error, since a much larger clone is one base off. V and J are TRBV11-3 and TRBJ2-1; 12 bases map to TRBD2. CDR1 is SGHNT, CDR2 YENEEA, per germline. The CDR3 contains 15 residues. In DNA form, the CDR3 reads TGTGCCAGCAGCTCTAGCGGGAGGGCCGGGAATGGGCAGTTCTTC. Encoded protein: CASSSSGRAGNGQFF.

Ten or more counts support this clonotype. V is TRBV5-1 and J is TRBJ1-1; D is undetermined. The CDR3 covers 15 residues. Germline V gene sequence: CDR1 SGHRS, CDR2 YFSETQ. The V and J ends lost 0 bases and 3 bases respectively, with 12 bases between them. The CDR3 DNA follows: TGCGCCAGCAGCTTGGAACCTAGCGGGGACACTGAAGCTTTCTTT. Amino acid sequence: CASSLEPSGDTEAFF.